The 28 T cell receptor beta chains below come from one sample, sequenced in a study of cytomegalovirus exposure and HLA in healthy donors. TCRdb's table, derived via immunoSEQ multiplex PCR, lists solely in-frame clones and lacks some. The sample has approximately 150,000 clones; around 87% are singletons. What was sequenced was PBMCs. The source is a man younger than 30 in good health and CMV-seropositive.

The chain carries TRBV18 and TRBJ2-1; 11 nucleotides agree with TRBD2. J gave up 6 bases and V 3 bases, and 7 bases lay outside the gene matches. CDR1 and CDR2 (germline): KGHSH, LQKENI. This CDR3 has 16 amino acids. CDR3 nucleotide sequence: TGTGCCAGCTCACCTCGTGCTAGCGGGAGGAGCAATGAGCAGTTCTTC. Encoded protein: CASSPRASGRSNEQFF. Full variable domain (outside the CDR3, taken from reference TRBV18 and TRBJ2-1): NAGVMQNPRHLVRRRGQEARLRCSPMKGHSHVYWYRQLPEEGLKFMVYLQKENIIDESGMPKERFSAEFPKEGPSILRIQQVVRGDSAAYFCASSPRASGRSNEQFFGPGTRLTVL.

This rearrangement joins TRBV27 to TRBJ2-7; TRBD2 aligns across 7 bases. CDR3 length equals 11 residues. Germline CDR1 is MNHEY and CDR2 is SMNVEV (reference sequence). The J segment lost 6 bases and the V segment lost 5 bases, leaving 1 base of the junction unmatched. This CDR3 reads CASSPGGEQYF. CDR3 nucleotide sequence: TGTGCCAGCAGTCCGGGGGGCGAGCAGTACTTC.

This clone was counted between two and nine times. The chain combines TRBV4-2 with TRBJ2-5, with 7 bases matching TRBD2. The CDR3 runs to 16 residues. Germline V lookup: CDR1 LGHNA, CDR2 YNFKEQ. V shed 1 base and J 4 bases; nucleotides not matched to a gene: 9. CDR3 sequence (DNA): TGTGCCAGCAGCCAAGTGTCAGGCGGGGGAGGAGAGACCCAGTACTTC. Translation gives CASSQVSGGGGETQYF.

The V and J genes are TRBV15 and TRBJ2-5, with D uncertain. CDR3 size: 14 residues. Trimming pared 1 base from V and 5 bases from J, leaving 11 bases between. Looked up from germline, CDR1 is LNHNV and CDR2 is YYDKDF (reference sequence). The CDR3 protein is CATSRVSDGETQYF. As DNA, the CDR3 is TGTGCCACCAGCAGAGTTTCCGACGGGGAGACCCAGTACTTC.

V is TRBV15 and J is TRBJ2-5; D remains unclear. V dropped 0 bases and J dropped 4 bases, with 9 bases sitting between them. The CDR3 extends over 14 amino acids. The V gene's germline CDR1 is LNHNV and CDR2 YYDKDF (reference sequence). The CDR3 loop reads CATSRDPLVETQYF. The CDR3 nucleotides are TGTGCCACCAGCAGAGACCCCCTAGTAGAGACCCAGTACTTC. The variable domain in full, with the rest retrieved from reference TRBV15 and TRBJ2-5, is DAMVIQNPRYQVTQFGKPVTLSCSQTLNHNVMYWYQQKSSQAPKLLFHYYDKDFNNEADTPDNFQSRRPNTSFCFLDIRSPGLGDTAMYLCATSRDPLVETQYFGPGTRLLVL.

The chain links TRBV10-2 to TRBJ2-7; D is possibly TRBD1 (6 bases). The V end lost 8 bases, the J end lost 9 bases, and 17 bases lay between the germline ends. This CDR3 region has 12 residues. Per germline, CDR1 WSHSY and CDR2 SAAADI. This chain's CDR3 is CASLRDINLQYF. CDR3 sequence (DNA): TGCGCCAGCCTCAGGGACATCAATTTGCAGTACTTC.

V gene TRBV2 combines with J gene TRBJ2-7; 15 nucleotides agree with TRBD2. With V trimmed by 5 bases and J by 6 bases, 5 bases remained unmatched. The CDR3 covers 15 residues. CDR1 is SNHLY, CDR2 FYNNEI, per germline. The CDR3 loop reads CASSIGTSGRIEQYF. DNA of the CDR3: TGTGCCAGCAGTATTGGGACTAGCGGGAGGATCGAGCAGTACTTC.

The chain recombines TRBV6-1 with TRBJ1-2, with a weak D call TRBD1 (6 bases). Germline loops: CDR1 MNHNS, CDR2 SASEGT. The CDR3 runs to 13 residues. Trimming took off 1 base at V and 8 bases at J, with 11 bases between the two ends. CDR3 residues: CASSEGQGKGYTF. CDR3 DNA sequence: TGTGCCAGCAGTGAAGGTCAGGGGAAGGGCTACACCTTC.

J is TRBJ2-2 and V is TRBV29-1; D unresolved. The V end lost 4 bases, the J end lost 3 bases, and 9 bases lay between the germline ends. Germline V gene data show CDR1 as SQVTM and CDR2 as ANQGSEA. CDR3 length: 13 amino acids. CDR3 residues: CSVVGYYTGELFF. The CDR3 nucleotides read TGCAGCGTTGTCGGGTACTACACCGGGGAGCTGTTTTTT.

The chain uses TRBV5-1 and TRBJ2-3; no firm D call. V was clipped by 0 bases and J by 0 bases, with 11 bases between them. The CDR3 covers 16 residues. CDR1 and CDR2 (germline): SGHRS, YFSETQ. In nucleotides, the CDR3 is TGCGCCAGCAGCTTGGGGGCCTCCGAGAGCACAGATACGCAGTATTTT. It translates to CASSLGASESTDTQYF.

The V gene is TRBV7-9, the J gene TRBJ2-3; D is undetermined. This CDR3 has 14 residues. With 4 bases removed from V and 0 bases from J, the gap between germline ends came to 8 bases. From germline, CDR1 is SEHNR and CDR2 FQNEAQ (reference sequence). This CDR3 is CASSSLRSTDTQYF. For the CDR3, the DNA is TGTGCCAGCAGCTCCCTCAGGAGCACAGATACGCAGTATTTT.

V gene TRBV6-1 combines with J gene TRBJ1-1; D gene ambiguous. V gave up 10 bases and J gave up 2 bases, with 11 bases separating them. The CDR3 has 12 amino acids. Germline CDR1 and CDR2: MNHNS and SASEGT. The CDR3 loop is CATTNYNTEAFF. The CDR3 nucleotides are TGTGCCACGACCAACTACAACACTGAAGCTTTCTTT.

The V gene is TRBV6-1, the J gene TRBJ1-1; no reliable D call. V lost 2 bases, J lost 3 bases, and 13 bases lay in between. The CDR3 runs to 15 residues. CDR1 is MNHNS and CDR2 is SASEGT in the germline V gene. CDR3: CASSERRRLDTEAFF. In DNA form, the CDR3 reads TGTGCCAGCAGTGAAAGGCGCAGACTAGACACTGAAGCTTTCTTT.

The CDR3 spells CASSLKAGVDSDTQYF. The CDR3 nucleotides are TGTGCCAGCAGCTTGAAGGCGGGGGTAGACTCAGATACGCAGTATTTT. The chain uses TRBV5-4 and TRBJ2-3; 7 bases are a match to TRBD2. This CDR3 contains 16 residues. Germline trimming cut 1 base from V and 4 bases from J; bases unmatched to any gene: 9. Germline-derived CDR1 and CDR2 are SGHNT and YYREEE (reference sequence).

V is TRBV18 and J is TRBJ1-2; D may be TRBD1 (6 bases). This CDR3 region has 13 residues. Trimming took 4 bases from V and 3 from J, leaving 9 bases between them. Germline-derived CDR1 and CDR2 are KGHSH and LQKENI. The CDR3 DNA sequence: TGTGCCAGCTCACGACGACAGGACTATGGCTACACCTTC. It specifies CASSRRQDYGYTF.

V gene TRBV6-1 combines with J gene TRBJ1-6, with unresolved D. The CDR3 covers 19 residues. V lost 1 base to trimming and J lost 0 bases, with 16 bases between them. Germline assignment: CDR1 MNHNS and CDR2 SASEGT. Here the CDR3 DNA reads TGTGCCAGCAGTGAAGTTCATGGTTCGGGGAGCTCCTATAATTCACCCCTCCACTTT. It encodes CASSEVHGSGSSYNSPLHF.

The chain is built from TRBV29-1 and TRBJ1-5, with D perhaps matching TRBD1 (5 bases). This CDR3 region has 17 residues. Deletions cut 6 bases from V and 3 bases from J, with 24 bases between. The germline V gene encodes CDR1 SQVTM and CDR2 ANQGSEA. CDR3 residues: CSVAPPRGSGDNQPQHF. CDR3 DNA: TGCAGCGTAGCCCCACCGAGGGGTTCGGGGGACAATCAGCCCCAGCATTTT.

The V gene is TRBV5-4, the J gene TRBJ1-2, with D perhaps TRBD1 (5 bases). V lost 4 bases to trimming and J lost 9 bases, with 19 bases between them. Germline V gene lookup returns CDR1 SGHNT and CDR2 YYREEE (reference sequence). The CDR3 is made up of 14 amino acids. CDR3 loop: CASSLMGQKARYTF. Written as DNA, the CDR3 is TGTGCCAGCAGCCTGATGGGGCAGAAGGCGCGCTACACCTTC.

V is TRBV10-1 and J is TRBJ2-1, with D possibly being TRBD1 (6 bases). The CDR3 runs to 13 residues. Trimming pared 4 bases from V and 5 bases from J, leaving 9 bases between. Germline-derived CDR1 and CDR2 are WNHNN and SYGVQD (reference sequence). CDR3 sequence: CASSVYRDNEQFF. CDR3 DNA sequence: TGCGCCAGCAGTGTTTACAGGGACAATGAGCAGTTCTTC.

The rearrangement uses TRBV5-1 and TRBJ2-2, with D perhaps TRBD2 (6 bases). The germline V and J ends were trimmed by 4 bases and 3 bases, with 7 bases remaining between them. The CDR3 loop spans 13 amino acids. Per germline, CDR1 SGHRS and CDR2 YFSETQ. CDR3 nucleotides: TGCGCCAGCAGCCCGGGGGACACCGGGGAGCTGTTTTTT. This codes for CASSPGDTGELFF.

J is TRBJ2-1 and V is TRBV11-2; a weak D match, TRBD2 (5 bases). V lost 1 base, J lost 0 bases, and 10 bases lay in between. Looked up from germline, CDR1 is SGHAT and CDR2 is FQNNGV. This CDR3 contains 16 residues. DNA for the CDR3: TGTGCCAGCAGCTTAGCGGGCGGGTCCTCCTACAATGAGCAGTTCTTC. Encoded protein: CASSLAGGSSYNEQFF.

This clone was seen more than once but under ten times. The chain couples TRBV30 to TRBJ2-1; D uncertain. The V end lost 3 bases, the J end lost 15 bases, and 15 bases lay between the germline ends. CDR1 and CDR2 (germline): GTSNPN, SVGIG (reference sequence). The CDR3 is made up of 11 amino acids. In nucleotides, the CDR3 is TGTGCCTGGAGGGTAGGCCAAGCGCCGTTCTTC. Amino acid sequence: CAWRVGQAPFF.

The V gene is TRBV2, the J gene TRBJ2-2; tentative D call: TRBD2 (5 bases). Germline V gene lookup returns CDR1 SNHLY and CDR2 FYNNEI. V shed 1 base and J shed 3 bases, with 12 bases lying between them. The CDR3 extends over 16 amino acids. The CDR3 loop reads CASSEVLKRDTGELFF. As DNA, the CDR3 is TGTGCCAGCAGTGAAGTCCTAAAGAGGGACACCGGGGAGCTGTTTTTT.

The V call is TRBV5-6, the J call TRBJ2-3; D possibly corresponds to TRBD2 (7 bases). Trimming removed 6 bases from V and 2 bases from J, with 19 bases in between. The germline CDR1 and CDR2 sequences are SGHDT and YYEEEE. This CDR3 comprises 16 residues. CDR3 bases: TGTGCCAGCACCATTGGGGGCGGGGGAAACACAGATACGCAGTATTTT. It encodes CASTIGGGGNTDTQYF.

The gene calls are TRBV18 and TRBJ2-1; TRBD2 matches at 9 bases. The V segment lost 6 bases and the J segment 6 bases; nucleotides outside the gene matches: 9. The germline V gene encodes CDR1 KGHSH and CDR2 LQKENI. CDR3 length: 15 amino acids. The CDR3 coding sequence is TGTGCCAGCTCCTTGAGCCCTAGCGGGGCCAATGAGCAGTTCTTC. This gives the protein CASSLSPSGANEQFF.

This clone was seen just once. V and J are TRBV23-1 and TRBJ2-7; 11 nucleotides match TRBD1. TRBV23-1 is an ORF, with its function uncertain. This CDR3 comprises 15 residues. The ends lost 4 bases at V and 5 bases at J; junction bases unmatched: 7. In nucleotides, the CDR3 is TGCGCCAGCAGTCTACCGGGACAGGGGGACCACGAGCAGTACTTC. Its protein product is CASSLPGQGDHEQYF.

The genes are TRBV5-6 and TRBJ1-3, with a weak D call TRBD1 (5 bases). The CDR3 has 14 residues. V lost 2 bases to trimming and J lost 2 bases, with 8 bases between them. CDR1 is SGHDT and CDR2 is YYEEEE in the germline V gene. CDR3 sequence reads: CASSLRTTGNTIYF. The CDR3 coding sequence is TGTGCCAGCAGCTTACGGACAACTGGAAACACCATATATTTT. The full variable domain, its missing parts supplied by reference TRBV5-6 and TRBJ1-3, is DAGVTQSPTHLIKTRGQQVTLRCSPKSGHDTVSWYQQALGQGPQFIFQYYEEEERQRGNFPDRFSGHQFPNYSSELNVNALLLGDSALYLCASSLRTTGNTIYFGEGSWLTVV.

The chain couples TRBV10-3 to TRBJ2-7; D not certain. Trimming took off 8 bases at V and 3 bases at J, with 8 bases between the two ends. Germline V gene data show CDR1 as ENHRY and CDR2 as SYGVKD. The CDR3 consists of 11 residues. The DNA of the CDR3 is TGTGCCATCGCCAACAACTACGAGCAGTACTTC. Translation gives CAIANNYEQYF.